The 12 T cell receptor beta chains listed next were all sequenced from one sample in a study of blood T cell repertoires in COVID-19. Clones were read by immunoSEQ multiplex PCR, and TCRdb kept only the in-frame ones, dropping some. Among under 95,000 clones, over 80% were seen once, and the ten largest hold roughly 11%. Sequenced sample: peripheral blood. These receptors all stem from a human donor in a cohort sampled during active COVID-19.

This clone was counted only a few times. This chain joins TRBV5-1 and TRBJ2-1; 11 positions match TRBD2. The CDR3 consists of 16 residues. Trimming took 4 bases from V and 6 from J; bases not matched to a gene: 9. Germline assignment: CDR1 SGHRS and CDR2 YFSETQ. The CDR3 nucleotides read TGCGCCAGCAGCAGACGACTAGCGGGAACAGGCAATGAGCAGTTCTTC. Its translation: CASSRRLAGTGNEQFF.

The chain carries TRBV6-2 or TRBV6-3 and TRBJ1-4; 7 bases map to TRBD1. This CDR3 comprises 14 residues. CDR1 MNHEY and CDR2 SVGEGT come from the germline V gene. V lost 2 bases and J lost 8; bases outside the gene matches: 5. This CDR3 reads CASSYGGTAEKLFF. The CDR3 region has the DNA TGTGCCAGCAGTTACGGCGGGACAGCAGAAAAACTGTTTTTT.

In DNA, the CDR3 is TGTGCCAGCAGCCTCTACTTAGGGCTAGCGGGGCTCTCCTACAATGAGCAGTTCTTC. This gives the protein CASSLYLGLAGLSYNEQFF. This chain joins TRBV7-2 and TRBJ2-1; TRBD2 agrees at 9 bases. V shed 5 bases and J 0 bases; nucleotides not matched to a gene: 14. This CDR3 spans 19 amino acids. Germline V gene sequence: CDR1 SGHTA, CDR2 FQGNSA.

V gene TRBV28 combines with J gene TRBJ2-3; 16 bases match TRBD2. This CDR3 contains 18 residues. Germline CDR1 and CDR2: MDHEN and SYDVKM. V was pared by 1 base and J by 6 bases, with 7 bases of the junction left unmatched. The CDR3 spells CASSLSQGLAGGRDTQYF. DNA of the CDR3: TGTGCCAGCAGTTTATCCCAGGGACTAGCGGGGGGGCGGGATACGCAGTATTTT.

The chain links TRBV9 to TRBJ2-3, with TRBD2 identical over 12 bases. With 3 bases clipped from V and 2 bases from J, the junction kept 7 bases outside the gene matches. Looked up from germline, CDR1 is SGDLS and CDR2 is YYNGEE. The CDR3 covers 17 residues. DNA of the CDR3: TGTGCCAGCAGCGGACCGGGACTAGCGGGCTACACAGATACGCAGTATTTT. It translates to CASSGPGLAGYTDTQYF.

The chain has TRBV27 and TRBJ1-2; 7 nucleotides line up with TRBD1. V trimming: 5 bases; J trimming: 4 bases; junction bases outside the gene matches: 10. The CDR3 has 15 amino acids. Looked up from germline, CDR1 is MNHEY and CDR2 is SMNVEV (reference sequence). CDR3 protein: CASSPALTGTYGYTF. The CDR3 DNA is TGTGCCAGCAGTCCAGCCCTGACAGGGACCTATGGCTACACCTTC.

The V call is TRBV12-5, the J call TRBJ2-1; D is ambiguous. Trimming removed 7 bases at V and 4 bases at J, with 5 bases between. Germline V lookup: CDR1 LGHNT, CDR2 FRNRAP. The CDR3 length is 11 residues. The CDR3 region is CASAEYNEQFF. The CDR3 nucleotides are TGTGCTAGTGCCGAGTACAATGAGCAGTTCTTC.

V is TRBV18 and J is TRBJ1-4, with 10 positions matching TRBD1. The germline V gene has CDR1 KGHSH and CDR2 LQKENI. The CDR3 loop spans 14 amino acids. V lost 6 bases to trimming and J lost 8 bases; unmatched junction nucleotides: 6. The CDR3 coding sequence is TGTGCCAGCTCGTCGGGACAGGGGCAGGAAAAACTGTTTTTT. Residues: CASSSGQGQEKLFF.

The chain couples TRBV7-3 to TRBJ2-6, with D perhaps TRBD1 (6 bases). Per the germline V gene, CDR1 is SGHTA and CDR2 is FQGTGA. The V gene lost 5 bases and the J gene lost 4 bases, with 12 bases spanning the gap. The CDR3 sequence is 15 residues long. CDR3 sequence (DNA): TGTGCCAGCAGCATGGACAGCACGGGGGCCAACGTCCTGACTTTC. This translates into CASSMDSTGANVLTF.

This clone has just one count. The V and J genes are TRBV27 and TRBJ2-7; perhaps TRBD2 as D (7 bases). Trimming left V 7 bases short and J 4 bases short, with 20 bases between. Germline loops: CDR1 MNHEY, CDR2 SMNVEV (reference sequence). The CDR3 contains 15 residues. The CDR3 bases are TGTGCCAGCACCCAAACCGGGGGGCATACATACGAGCAGTACTTC. Translation gives CASTQTGGHTYEQYF.

This sequence joins TRBV10-3 and TRBJ2-7, with 8 bases lining up with TRBD2. J gave up 1 base and V 2 bases, and 7 bases lay outside the gene matches. This CDR3 spans 16 amino acids. Germline lookup yields CDR1 ENHRY and CDR2 SYGVKD. This CDR3 is CAISETKRESSYEQYF. CDR3 DNA: TGTGCCATCAGTGAGACGAAGCGGGAGAGTTCCTACGAGCAGTACTTC.

The chain links TRBV19 to TRBJ2-1; tentative D call: TRBD2 (5 bases). Trimming pared 5 bases from V and 10 bases from J, leaving 15 bases between. Germline V gene sequence: CDR1 LNHDA, CDR2 SQIVND (reference sequence). This CDR3 region has 13 residues. CDR3 residues: CASSQQAEVEQFF. The CDR3 DNA follows: TGTGCCAGTAGTCAGCAAGCGGAAGTGGAGCAGTTCTTC.